This passage covers 27 T cell receptor beta chains from one sample sequenced in a study of blood T cell repertoires in COVID-19. Generated by immunoSEQ multiplex PCR, the TCRdb table keeps only in-frame clones and is missing some. The sample consists of about 66,000 clones, about 88% of them appearing once. The sequencing sample was made of peripheral blood. The receptors were gathered from a man between 65 and 85 years old with acute or convalescent COVID-19.

This chain joins TRBV12-5 and TRBJ2-2, with D unresolved. The germline V and J ends were trimmed by 7 bases and 0 bases, with 3 bases remaining between them. Per the germline V gene, CDR1 is LGHNT and CDR2 is FRNRAP. This CDR3 contains 12 residues. CDR3: CASASNTGELFF. CDR3 DNA sequence: TGTGCTAGTGCCTCGAACACCGGGGAGCTGTTTTTT.

The gene calls are TRBV6-2 or TRBV6-3 and TRBJ2-5, with a possible D match to TRBD2 (6 bases). Germline V gene data show CDR1 as MNHEY and CDR2 as SVGEGT. V lost 0 bases and J lost 3, with 14 bases in between. This CDR3 is built from 16 residues. The CDR3, as DNA: TGTGCCAGCAGTTACTCCGCAGCCGGGGGAAAAGAGACCCAGTACTTC. This sequence encodes CASSYSAAGGKETQYF.

The chain links TRBV7-8 to TRBJ2-2; D not certain. The CDR3 sequence is 12 residues long. In germline, CDR1 is SGHVS, CDR2 FQNEAQ. Between the trimmed V and J ends, which lost 5 bases and 7 bases, there was a span of 8 bases. The CDR3 bases are TGTGCCAGCAGCCCGAGGTACGGGGAGCTGTTTTTT. This gives the protein CASSPRYGELFF.

The chain links TRBV5-1 to TRBJ2-1, with 7 bases identical to TRBD2. After removal of 3 bases from V and 2 bases from J, the junction contained 8 bases not matched to a gene. CDR1 is SGHRS and CDR2 is YFSETQ in the germline V gene. The CDR3 contains 16 residues. The CDR3 DNA sequence: TGCGCCAGCAGCTGGGGGGAGGGAGGGACCTACAATGAGCAGTTCTTC. Its protein is CASSWGEGGTYNEQFF.

This clone showed up just once. The V call is TRBV10-3, the J call TRBJ1-6; D unclear. This CDR3 spans 14 amino acids. Germline V lookup: CDR1 ENHRY, CDR2 SYGVKD. The V and J ends lost 3 bases and 10 bases respectively, with 13 bases between them. The CDR3, as DNA: TGTGCCATCAGTGAAGAACAGAGAGTATCACCCCTCCACTTT. Protein sequence: CAISEEQRVSPLHF.

The chain combines TRBV25-1 with TRBJ1-6, with D tentatively TRBD1 (6 bases). The CDR3 loop spans 14 amino acids. V was cut by 6 bases and J by 8 bases, with 14 bases left in between. Germline loops: CDR1 MGHDK, CDR2 SYGVNS. The DNA for the CDR3 is TGTGCCAGCAGAAACAGGGTTGGGGATTCACCCCTCCACTTT. It codes for CASRNRVGDSPLHF. Supplemented by reference TRBV25-1 and TRBJ1-6, the full variable domain reads EADIYQTPRYLVIGTGKKITLECSQTMGHDKMYWYQQDPGMELHLIHYSYGVNSTEKGDLSSESTVSRIRTEHFPLTLESARPSHTSQYLCASRNRVGDSPLHFGNGTRLTVT.

The genes are TRBV10-2 and TRBJ2-7; TRBD1 matches 8 bases. CDR3 length: 15 residues. CDR1 is WSHSY, CDR2 SAAADI, per germline. The V segment lost 3 bases and the J segment 4 bases; nucleotides outside the gene matches: 8. DNA for the CDR3: TGCGCCAGCAGTGACCGGACAGGGATTATGTACGAGCAGTACTTC. Its translation is CASSDRTGIMYEQYF.

CDR3 sequence: CATSDLAGLGETQYF. The CDR3 DNA reads TGTGCCACCAGTGATTTAGCAGGGTTGGGGGAGACCCAGTACTTC. The V call is TRBV24-1, the J call TRBJ2-5, with D perhaps matching TRBD1 (5 bases). V lost 1 base and J lost 5, with 13 bases in between. The CDR3 consists of 15 residues. Germline CDR1 reads KGHDR; CDR2 reads SFDVKD.

This chain connects TRBV2 to TRBJ2-6; D not certain. The CDR3 covers 15 residues. Trimming stripped 2 bases from V and 0 bases from J, with 5 bases between. Germline V gene lookup returns CDR1 SNHLY and CDR2 FYNNEI. CDR3 DNA sequence: TGTGCCAGCAGTGAAAAGCCCTCTGGGGCCAACGTCCTGACTTTC. Translating it yields CASSEKPSGANVLTF.

Only a few counts were recorded for this clone. This chain links TRBV9 with TRBJ1-2, with D maybe TRBD1 (5 bases). This CDR3 is built from 14 residues. V was shortened by 1 base and J by 3 bases, with 10 bases between the two germline ends. Germline V gene sequence: CDR1 SGDLS, CDR2 YYNGEE. CDR3 region: CASSVSTGYYGYTF. CDR3 in DNA: TGTGCCAGCAGCGTAAGTACAGGCTACTATGGCTACACCTTC. Based on the CDR3 plus reference TRBV9 and TRBJ1-2, the full variable domain is DSGVTQTPKHLITATGQRVTLRCSPRSGDLSVYWYQQSLDQGLQFLIQYYNGEERAKGNILERFSAQQFPDLHSELNLSSLELGDSALYFCASSVSTGYYGYTFGSGTRLTVV.

There are a few counts of this clone. This chain links TRBV4-3 with TRBJ1-2; a weak D match, TRBD1 (6 bases). Germline V gene sequence: CDR1 LGHNA, CDR2 YSLEER. V shed 4 bases and J shed 7 bases, with 19 bases lying between them. The CDR3 runs 15 residues. CDR3 protein: CASSPLTGWIGGYTF. CDR3 nucleotides: TGCGCCAGCAGCCCCCTCACAGGGTGGATAGGTGGCTACACCTTC.

This chain uses TRBV2 with TRBJ1-1; 8 bases agree with TRBD1. This CDR3 is built from 14 residues. The germline V gene encodes CDR1 SNHLY and CDR2 FYNNEI. V was pared by 6 bases and J by 2 bases, with 5 bases of the junction left unmatched. The CDR3 DNA is TGTGCCAGCAGGTACGACAGGGGAAACACTGAAGCTTTCTTT. Translating gives CASRYDRGNTEAFF.

V is TRBV5-6 and J is TRBJ1-1, with 7 bases lining up with TRBD1. Unmatched junction bases numbered 16, after V lost 5 bases and J lost 3 bases. The CDR3 covers 17 residues. Germline-derived CDR1 and CDR2 are SGHDT and YYEEEE. The CDR3: CASRDSIGGGWYTEAFF. The CDR3 coding sequence is TGTGCCAGCAGAGATTCTATAGGAGGGGGCTGGTACACTGAAGCTTTCTTT. The variable domain in full, with the rest retrieved from reference TRBV5-6 and TRBJ1-1, is DAGVTQSPTHLIKTRGQQVTLRCSPKSGHDTVSWYQQALGQGPQFIFQYYEEEERQRGNFPDRFSGHQFPNYSSELNVNALLLGDSALYLCASRDSIGGGWYTEAFFGQGTRLTVV.

This rearrangement joins TRBV27 to TRBJ2-1, with a possible D match to TRBD1 (6 bases). The CDR3 totals 14 residues. Trimming took off 5 bases at V and 6 bases at J, with 14 bases between the two ends. Germline assignment: CDR1 MNHEY and CDR2 SMNVEV (reference sequence). In DNA, the CDR3 is TGTGCCAGCAGTCCCAGGGGCTCGGGCAATGAGCAGTTCTTC. It specifies CASSPRGSGNEQFF.

V usage is TRBV15 and J usage is TRBJ2-7, with TRBD2 matching over 7 bases. CDR3 length: 15 amino acids. From germline, CDR1 is LNHNV and CDR2 YYDKDF (reference sequence). With V trimmed by 1 base and J by 3 bases, 6 bases remained unmatched. The CDR3 nucleotides are TGTGCCACCAGCAGAGTTGGGGGGGGGAACTACGAGCAGTACTTC. Its translation: CATSRVGGGNYEQYF.

The chain recombines TRBV14 with TRBJ2-1; maybe TRBD2 (6 bases). V lost 0 bases and J lost 8, with 11 bases in between. CDR3 length: 14 residues. Germline assignment: CDR1 SGHDN and CDR2 FVKESK. CDR3 in amino acids: CASSQDRWGDEQFF. Written as DNA, the CDR3 is TGTGCCAGCAGCCAAGATCGTTGGGGGGATGAGCAGTTCTTC.

The V gene is TRBV9, the J gene TRBJ1-3; 11 positions match TRBD1. The J segment lost 0 bases and the V segment lost 4 bases, leaving 3 bases of the junction unmatched. Germline CDR1 and CDR2: SGDLS and YYNGEE. This CDR3 spans 16 amino acids. The CDR3 nucleotides read TGTGCCAGCAGCTTGGGACAGGGGGGCTCTGGAAACACCATATATTTT. It translates to CASSLGQGGSGNTIYF.

This chain joins TRBV5-5 and TRBJ2-3, with 8 nucleotides matching TRBD2. Germline V gene sequence: CDR1 SGHKS, CDR2 YYEKEE (reference sequence). The CDR3 length is 17 residues. The junction had 12 bases not matched to a gene; V was cut back by 4 bases and J by 2 bases. CDR3 in DNA: TGTGCCAGCAGCCCCCGGGCGGGGGGTATACTCACAGATACGCAGTATTTT. Encoded protein: CASSPRAGGILTDTQYF. Full variable domain (missing parts from reference TRBV5-5 and TRBJ2-3): DAGVTQSPTHLIKTRGQQVTLRCSPISGHKSVSWYQQVLGQGPQFIFQYYEKEERGRGNFPDRFSARQFPNYSSELNVNALLLGDSALYLCASSPRAGGILTDTQYFGPGTRLTVL.

This sequence joins TRBV18 and TRBJ2-7; tentatively, D is TRBD2 (6 bases). The CDR3 is 16 amino acids. Germline V lookup: CDR1 KGHSH, CDR2 LQKENI. V lost 2 bases and J lost 6, with 20 bases in between. CDR3 in DNA: TGTGCCAGCTCACCAGTAAGTGGCAGGGAGGTTGTCGAGCAGTACTTC. It translates to CASSPVSGREVVEQYF.

The chain links TRBV9 to TRBJ1-1, with TRBD1 as a possible D gene (5 bases). Germline CDR1 SGDLS, CDR2 YYNGEE. CDR3 length: 14 residues. The V end lost 3 bases, the J end lost 1 base, and 10 bases lay between the germline ends. The CDR3 DNA reads TGTGCCAGCAGCGGGGGACTAGCGAACACTGAAGCTTTCTTT. Residues: CASSGGLANTEAFF. Full variable domain (rest looked up from reference TRBV9 and TRBJ1-1): DSGVTQTPKHLITATGQRVTLRCSPRSGDLSVYWYQQSLDQGLQFLIQYYNGEERAKGNILERFSAQQFPDLHSELNLSSLELGDSALYFCASSGGLANTEAFFGQGTRLTVV.

The chain carries TRBV6-1 and TRBJ1-5; 7 bases are a match to TRBD1. The V segment lost 4 bases and the J segment 5 bases; nucleotides outside the gene matches: 8. The CDR3 length is 15 residues. Looked up from germline, CDR1 is MNHNS and CDR2 is SASEGT. CDR3 DNA: TGTGCCAGCAGTGCAGCAGGGGGACGAGATCAGCCCCAGCATTTT. Protein product: CASSAAGGRDQPQHF.

This clone was observed once. This chain links TRBV14 with TRBJ1-1, with 11 bases fitting TRBD1. Germline-derived CDR1 and CDR2 are SGHDN and FVKESK. This CDR3 is built from 14 residues. With 3 bases clipped from V and 7 bases from J, the junction kept 4 bases outside the gene matches. CDR3 region: CASSHSGTGGEAFF. CDR3 coding DNA: TGTGCCAGCAGCCATTCCGGGACAGGGGGTGAAGCTTTCTTT.

The chain uses TRBV5-1 and TRBJ2-5, with D possibly TRBD2 on 6 matching bases. The germline gives CDR1 SGHRS, CDR2 YFSETQ. The CDR3 contains 13 residues. The V end lost 0 bases, the J end lost 3 bases, and 6 bases lay between the germline ends. The CDR3 bases are TGCGCCAGCAGCTTGGGGGGGGAAGAGACCCAGTACTTC. Translating it yields CASSLGGEETQYF. Filled out from reference TRBV5-1 and TRBJ2-5, the complete variable domain reads KAGVTQTPRYLIKTRGQQVTLSCSPISGHRSVSWYQQTPGQGLQFLFEYFSETQRNKGNFPGRFSGRQFSNSRSEMNVSTLELGDSALYLCASSLGGEETQYFGPGTRLLVL.

The chain employs TRBV6-2 or TRBV6-3 and TRBJ2-7; the match to TRBD1 covers 8 bases. V lost 1 base and J lost 1; bases outside the gene matches: 3. Germline CDR1 is MNHEY and CDR2 is SVGEGT. The CDR3 has 15 amino acids. CDR3 protein: CASSYFGTGSYEQYF. The DNA of the CDR3 is TGTGCCAGCAGTTACTTTGGGACAGGATCCTACGAGCAGTACTTC.

The chain links TRBV9 to TRBJ2-3; TRBD2 matches at 9 bases. Trimming removed 0 bases from V and 3 bases from J; junction bases left unmatched: 5. Germline lookup yields CDR1 SGDLS and CDR2 YYNGEE. This CDR3 contains 16 residues. The CDR3 protein is CASSVGAGGPTDTQYF. CDR3 DNA sequence: TGTGCCAGCAGCGTAGGTGCGGGGGGGCCAACAGATACGCAGTATTTT.

V is TRBV18 and J is TRBJ1-2; D is possibly TRBD1 (5 bases). The CDR3 covers 13 residues. Germline CDR1 reads KGHSH; CDR2 reads LQKENI. Trimming stripped 4 bases from V and 3 bases from J, with 9 bases between. CDR3 amino acids: CASSQQAHYGYTF. As DNA, the CDR3 is TGTGCCAGCTCACAACAGGCTCACTATGGCTACACCTTC.

The rearrangement uses TRBV9 and TRBJ2-2; 12 bases align to TRBD2. This CDR3 spans 17 amino acids. V gave up 4 bases and J gave up 0 bases; unmatched junction bases: 4. Germline V gene lookup returns CDR1 SGDLS and CDR2 YYNGEE. CDR3: CASSKTSGGPNTGELFF. The CDR3 bases are TGTGCCAGCAGCAAGACTAGCGGGGGACCGAACACCGGGGAGCTGTTTTTT.